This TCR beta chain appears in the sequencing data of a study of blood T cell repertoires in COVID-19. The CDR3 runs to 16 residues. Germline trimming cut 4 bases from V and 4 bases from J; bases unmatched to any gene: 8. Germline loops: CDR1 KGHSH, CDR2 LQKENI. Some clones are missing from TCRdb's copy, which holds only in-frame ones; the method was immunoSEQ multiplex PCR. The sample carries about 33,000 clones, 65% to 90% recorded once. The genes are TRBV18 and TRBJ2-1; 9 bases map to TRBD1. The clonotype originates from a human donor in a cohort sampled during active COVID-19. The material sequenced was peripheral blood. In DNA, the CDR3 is TGTGCCAGCTCACAACCCGGGACAGGGTTGTACAATGAGCAGTTCTTC. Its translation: CASSQPGTGLYNEQFF.